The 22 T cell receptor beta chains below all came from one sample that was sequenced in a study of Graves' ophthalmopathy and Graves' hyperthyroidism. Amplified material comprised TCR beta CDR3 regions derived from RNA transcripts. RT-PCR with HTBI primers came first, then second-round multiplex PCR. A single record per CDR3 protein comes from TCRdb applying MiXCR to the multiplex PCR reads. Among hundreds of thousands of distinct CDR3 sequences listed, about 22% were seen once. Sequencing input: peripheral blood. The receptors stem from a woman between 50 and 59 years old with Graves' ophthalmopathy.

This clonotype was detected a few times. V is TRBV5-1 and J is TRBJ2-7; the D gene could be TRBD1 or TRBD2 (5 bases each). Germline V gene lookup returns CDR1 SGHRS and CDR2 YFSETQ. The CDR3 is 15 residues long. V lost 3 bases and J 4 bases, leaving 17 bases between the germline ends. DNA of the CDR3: TGCGCCAGCAGCTCTGAAAGGGACCCTGAGTACGAGCAGTACTTC. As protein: CASSSERDPEYEQYF.

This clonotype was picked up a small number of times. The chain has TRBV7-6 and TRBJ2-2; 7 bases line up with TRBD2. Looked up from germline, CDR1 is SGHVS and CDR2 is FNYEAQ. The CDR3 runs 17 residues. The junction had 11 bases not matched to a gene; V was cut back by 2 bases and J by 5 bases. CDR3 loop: CASSLRSGRSKTGELFF. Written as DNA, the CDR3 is TGTGCCAGCAGCTTAAGATCCGGGAGGTCAAAAACCGGGGAGCTGTTTTTT.

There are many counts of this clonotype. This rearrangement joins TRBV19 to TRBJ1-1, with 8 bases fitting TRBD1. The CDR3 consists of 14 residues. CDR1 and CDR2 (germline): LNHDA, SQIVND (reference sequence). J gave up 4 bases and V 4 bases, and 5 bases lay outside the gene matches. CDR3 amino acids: CASSKSDRATEAFF. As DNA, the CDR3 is TGTGCCAGTAGTAAGTCGGACAGGGCCACTGAAGCTTTCTTT. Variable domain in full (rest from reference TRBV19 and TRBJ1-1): DGGITQSPKYLFRKEGQNVTLSCEQNLNHDAMYWYRQDPGQGLRLIYYSQIVNDFQKGDIAEGYSVSREKKESFPLTVTSAQKNPTAFYLCASSKSDRATEAFFGQGTRLTVV.

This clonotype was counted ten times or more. CDR3 nucleotide sequence: TGTGCCACCAGCAGGAGGGGGAGGGGACCTCTGGGAAGCGAGCAGTACTTC. Translation: CATSRRGRGPLGSEQYF. The chain joins TRBV15 to TRBJ2-7, with D maybe TRBD2 (7 bases). The V end was cut by 3 bases, the J end by 6 bases, with 24 bases between. Germline CDR1 LNHNV, CDR2 YYDKDF (reference sequence). This CDR3 region has 17 residues.

The chain's CDR3 is CASSLRVGLAGVAQHF. In nucleotides, the CDR3 is TGTGCCAGCAGCTTAAGGGTGGGTCTAGCGGGAGTTGCGCAGCATTTT. The chain carries TRBV11-2 and TRBJ2-3; D not resolved. The tail of the sequence fits TRBJ1-5 better, so the J call may be wrong. Germline V gene data show CDR1 as SGHAT and CDR2 as FQNNGV. The CDR3 contains 16 residues.

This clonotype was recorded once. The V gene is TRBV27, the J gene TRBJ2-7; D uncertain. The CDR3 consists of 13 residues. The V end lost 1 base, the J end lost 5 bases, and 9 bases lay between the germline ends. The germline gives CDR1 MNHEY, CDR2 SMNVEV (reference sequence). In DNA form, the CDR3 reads TGTGCCAGCAGTTTATACCCCGATGACGAGCAGTACTTC. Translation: CASSLYPDDEQYF.

CDR3: CASSSGGREQYF. The CDR3, as DNA: TGTGCCAGCAGTTCAGGGGGCCGGGAGCAGTACTTC. V usage is TRBV27 and J usage is TRBJ2-7, with 8 bases matching TRBD1. Germline CDR1 and CDR2: MNHEY and SMNVEV (reference sequence). J gave up 7 bases and V 4 bases, and 3 bases lay outside the gene matches. The CDR3 covers 12 residues.

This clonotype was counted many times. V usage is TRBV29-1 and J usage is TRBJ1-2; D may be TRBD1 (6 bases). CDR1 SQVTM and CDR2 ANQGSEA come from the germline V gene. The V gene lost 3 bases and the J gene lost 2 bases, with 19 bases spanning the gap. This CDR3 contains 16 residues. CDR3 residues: CSVDIVGGADNYGYTF. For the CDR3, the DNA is TGCAGCGTTGACATTGTGGGGGGCGCAGACAACTATGGCTACACCTTC.

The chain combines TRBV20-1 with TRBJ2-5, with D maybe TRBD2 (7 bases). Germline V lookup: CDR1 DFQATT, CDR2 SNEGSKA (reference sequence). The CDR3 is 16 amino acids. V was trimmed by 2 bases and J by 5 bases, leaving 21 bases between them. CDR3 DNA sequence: TGCAGTGCTAGACCCTCGGAGGGGGGGCCAGTCGAGACCCAGTACTTC. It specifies CSARPSEGGPVETQYF.

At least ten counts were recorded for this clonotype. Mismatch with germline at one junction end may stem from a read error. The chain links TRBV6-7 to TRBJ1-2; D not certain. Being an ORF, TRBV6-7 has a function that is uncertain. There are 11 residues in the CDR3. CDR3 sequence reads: CTHEAGHGYTF. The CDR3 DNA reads TGCACCCACGAGGCCGGGCATGGCTACACCTTC.

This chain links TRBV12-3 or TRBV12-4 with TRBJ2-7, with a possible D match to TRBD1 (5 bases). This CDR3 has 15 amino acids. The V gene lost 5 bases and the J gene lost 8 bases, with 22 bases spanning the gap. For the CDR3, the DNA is TGTGCCAGCAGTGTTACCGGACAAGGTTCGGGCCAGCAGTACTTC. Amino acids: CASSVTGQGSGQQYF.

In DNA, the CDR3 is TGTGCCAGCAGTGGACTTTGCTACCGCGGCGAGACAGCCGAAGAGACCCAGTACTTC. Amino acid sequence: CASSGLCYRGETAEETQYF. The V and J genes are TRBV28 and TRBJ2-5; D tentatively fits TRBD1 or TRBD2 (5 bases each). The CDR3 loop spans 19 amino acids. Germline loops: CDR1 MDHEN, CDR2 SYDVKM. V lost 5 bases to trimming and J lost 3 bases, with 28 bases between them.

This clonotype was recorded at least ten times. CDR3 sequence (DNA): TGCAGTGCTACACGGCCGGCGGGAGTCTCCTACGAGCAGTACTTC. Translating it yields CSATRPAGVSYEQYF. The V call is TRBV20-1, the J call TRBJ2-7, with 7 positions matching TRBD2. Germline CDR1 DFQATT, CDR2 SNEGSKA (reference sequence). The CDR3 spans 15 residues. Unmatched junction bases numbered 9, after V lost 4 bases and J lost 0 bases.

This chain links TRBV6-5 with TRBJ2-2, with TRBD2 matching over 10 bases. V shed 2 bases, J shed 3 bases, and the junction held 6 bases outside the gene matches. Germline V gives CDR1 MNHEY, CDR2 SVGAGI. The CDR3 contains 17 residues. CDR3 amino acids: CASSYTGTSAYTGELFF. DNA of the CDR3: TGTGCCAGCAGTTACACGGGGACTAGCGCGTACACCGGGGAGCTGTTTTTT.

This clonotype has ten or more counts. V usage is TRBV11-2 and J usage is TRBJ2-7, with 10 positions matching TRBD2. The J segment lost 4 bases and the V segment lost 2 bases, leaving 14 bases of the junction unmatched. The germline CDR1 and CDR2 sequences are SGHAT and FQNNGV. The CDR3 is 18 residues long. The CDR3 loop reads CASSLLGGLAGDPYEQYF. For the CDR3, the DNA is TGTGCCAGCAGCTTACTAGGCGGGCTAGCGGGAGACCCGTACGAGCAGTACTTC.

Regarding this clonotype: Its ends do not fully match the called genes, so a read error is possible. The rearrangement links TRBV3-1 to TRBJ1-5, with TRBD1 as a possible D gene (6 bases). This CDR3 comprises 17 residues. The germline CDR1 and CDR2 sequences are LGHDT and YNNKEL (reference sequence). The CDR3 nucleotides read TGTGCCAGCAGCCAAGAGCCAGGGGTAAAGAGCAGTCAGCCCCAGCATTTT. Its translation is CASSQEPGVKSSQPQHF.

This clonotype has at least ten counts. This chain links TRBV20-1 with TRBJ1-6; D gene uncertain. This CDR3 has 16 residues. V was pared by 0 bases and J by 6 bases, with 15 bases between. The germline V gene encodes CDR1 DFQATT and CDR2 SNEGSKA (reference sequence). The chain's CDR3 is CSARDLALKGNSPLHF. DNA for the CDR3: TGCAGTGCTAGAGATCTGGCATTGAAGGGTAATTCACCCCTCCACTTT.

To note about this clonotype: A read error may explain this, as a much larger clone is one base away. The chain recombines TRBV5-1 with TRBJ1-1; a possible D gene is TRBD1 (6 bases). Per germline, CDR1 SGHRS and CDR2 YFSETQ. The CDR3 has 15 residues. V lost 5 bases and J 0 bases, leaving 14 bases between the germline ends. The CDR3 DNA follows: TGCGCCAGCAGACTGACAGGAACTATGAACACTGAAGCTTTCTTT. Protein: CASRLTGTMNTEAFF.

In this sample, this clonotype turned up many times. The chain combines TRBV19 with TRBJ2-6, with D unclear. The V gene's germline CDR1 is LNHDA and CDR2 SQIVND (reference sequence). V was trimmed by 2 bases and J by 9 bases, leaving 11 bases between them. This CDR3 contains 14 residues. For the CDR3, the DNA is TGTGCCAGTAGTATAAACGGTTTGGGCAACGTCCTGACTTTC. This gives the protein CASSINGLGNVLTF.

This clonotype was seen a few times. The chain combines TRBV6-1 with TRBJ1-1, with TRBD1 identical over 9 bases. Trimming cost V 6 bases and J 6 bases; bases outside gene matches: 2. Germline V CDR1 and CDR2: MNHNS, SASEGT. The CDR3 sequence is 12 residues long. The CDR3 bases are TGTGCCAGCAGACAGGGGGCCTCTGAAGCTTTCTTT. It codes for CASRQGASEAFF.

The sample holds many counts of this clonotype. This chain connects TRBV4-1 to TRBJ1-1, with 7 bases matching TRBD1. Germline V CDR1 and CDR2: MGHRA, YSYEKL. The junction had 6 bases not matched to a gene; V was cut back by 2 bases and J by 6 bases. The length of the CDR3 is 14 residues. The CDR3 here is CASSQQGVLAEAFF. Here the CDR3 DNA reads TGCGCCAGCAGCCAACAGGGGGTCTTGGCTGAAGCTTTCTTT.

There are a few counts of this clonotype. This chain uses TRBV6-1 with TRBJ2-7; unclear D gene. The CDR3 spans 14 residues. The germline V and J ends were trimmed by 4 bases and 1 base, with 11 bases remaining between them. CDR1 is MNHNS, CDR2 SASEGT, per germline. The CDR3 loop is CASSGFGPSYEQYF. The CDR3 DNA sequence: TGTGCCAGCAGTGGTTTTGGACCGTCCTACGAGCAGTACTTC.